This entry lists 16 T cell receptor beta chains sequenced from one sample in a study of CD8+ T cells in alopecia areata (dated by TCRdb to the late 2010s). In light of the paper, this sample's time point label describes: roughly 27 days on oral tofacitinib. The treatment or condition label of this sample denotes: oral pan-JAK inhibitor, 5-10 mg twice daily. Receptor amplification or capture employed the immunoSEQ multiplex PCR assay. For TCR sequencing, RNA was extracted from every sample and reverse transcribed into cDNA to serve as template. Sourced from immuneACCESS, this table was stored by TCRdb with only in-frame sequences that have V and J called. A share of the clones is absent; for the studies checked, an unresolved V gene accounts for under half, and the remainder has no known explanation. Within this sample are about 160,000 clones, with 55% to 75% of them counted one time only. Of the sample, 0.75% to 0.95% falls within the top ten clones.

The sample here was CD4+ T cells sorted from blood, taken at week 4, from a patient treated with tofacitinib. Receptors were obtained from a human donor with alopecia areata.

V gene TRBV29-1 combines with J gene TRBJ2-3, with unresolved D. The CDR3 is 13 amino acids. Trimming pared 1 base from V and 1 base from J, leaving 6 bases between. Germline V lookup: CDR1 SQVTM, CDR2 ANQGSEA. CDR3: CSVEVGRTDTQYF. The DNA of the CDR3 is TGCAGCGTTGAAGTCGGCCGCACAGATACGCAGTATTTT.

The chain joins TRBV30 to TRBJ2-6, with unresolved D. V dropped 3 bases and J dropped 3 bases, with 12 bases sitting between them. Germline CDR1 is GTSNPN and CDR2 is SVGIG (reference sequence). The CDR3 extends over 15 amino acids. The CDR3 loop is CAWSSRLSGANVLTF. CDR3 in DNA: TGTGCCTGGAGCAGTCGGTTAAGTGGGGCCAACGTCCTGACTTTC.

This chain uses TRBV2 with TRBJ2-3, with D uncertain. From germline, CDR1 is SNHLY and CDR2 FYNNEI. V was shortened by 0 bases and J by 7 bases, with 5 bases between the two germline ends. The length of the CDR3 is 12 residues. CDR3 DNA: TGTGCCAGCAGTGAAGCGCTGTATACGCAGTATTTT. It encodes CASSEALYTQYF.

The chain links TRBV29-1 to TRBJ2-1, with D perhaps matching TRBD2 (6 bases). The V end was cut by 3 bases, the J end by 9 bases, with 9 bases between. Germline assignment: CDR1 SQVTM and CDR2 ANQGSEA. There are 11 residues in the CDR3. CDR3 residues: CSVEAGSEQFF. As DNA, the CDR3 is TGCAGCGTTGAGGCGGGGTCTGAGCAGTTCTTC.

J is TRBJ2-7 and V is TRBV4-1; D is possibly TRBD2 (6 bases). Trimming shortened V by 1 base and J by 2 bases, and 21 bases separated the two germline ends. Germline values: CDR1 MGHRA, CDR2 YSYEKL. The CDR3 extends over 18 amino acids. CDR3 region: CASSQVVIADLHAYEQYF. CDR3 DNA sequence: TGCGCCAGCAGCCAAGTGGTAATAGCGGATCTCCACGCCTACGAGCAGTACTTC.

In nucleotides, the CDR3 is TGTGCCAGCAGCGTAGATTTAGACAGAAGCTACGAGCAGTACTTC. Its translation: CASSVDLDRSYEQYF. The V and J genes are TRBV9 and TRBJ2-7, with D maybe TRBD1 (5 bases). The CDR3 consists of 15 residues. From germline, CDR1 is SGDLS and CDR2 YYNGEE. Trimming cost V 0 bases and J 3 bases, with 13 bases left between them.

The chain employs TRBV5-1 and TRBJ2-5; the D gene is possibly TRBD2 (5 bases). This CDR3 contains 15 residues. Trimming removed 2 bases from V and 2 bases from J, with 13 bases in between. Germline V gene data show CDR1 as SGHRS and CDR2 as YFSETQ. The CDR3 nucleotides read TGCGCCAGCAGCTTACAGCCGGGGTTACAAGAGACCCAGTACTTC. Translated: CASSLQPGLQETQYF.

J is TRBJ1-5 and V is TRBV7-9; 8 bases match TRBD1. This CDR3 region has 13 residues. The V segment lost 5 bases and the J segment 12 bases; nucleotides outside the gene matches: 9. CDR1 is SEHNR, CDR2 FQNEAQ, per germline (reference sequence). The CDR3 DNA reads as TGTGCCAGCAGCCCCGGGACAGGCACCCTCCAGCATTTT. This sequence encodes CASSPGTGTLQHF.

This clone was recorded once. The genes are TRBV5-1 and TRBJ2-4; D unclear. The CDR3 length is 12 residues. With 0 bases removed from V and 8 bases from J, the gap between germline ends came to 6 bases. Germline lookup yields CDR1 SGHRS and CDR2 YFSETQ. The CDR3 reads CASSLDLDIQYF. The CDR3 DNA sequence: TGCGCCAGCAGCTTGGATCTCGACATTCAGTACTTC.

The V call is TRBV7-2, the J call TRBJ2-7, with TRBD1 matching over 7 bases. V lost 2 bases and J lost 3; bases outside the gene matches: 4. The CDR3 totals 14 residues. CDR1 and CDR2 (germline): SGHTA, FQGNSA. CDR3 sequence: CASSLSDRLYEQYF. Written as DNA, the CDR3 is TGTGCCAGCAGCTTATCGGACAGGCTCTACGAGCAGTACTTC.

The chain joins TRBV15 to TRBJ2-7; no definite D call. Germline lookup yields CDR1 LNHNV and CDR2 YYDKDF (reference sequence). The CDR3 contains 13 residues. V lost 5 bases and J lost 6, with 14 bases in between. CDR3 region: CATSLPGGGEQYF. The CDR3 nucleotides read TGTGCCACCAGCCTCCCGGGCGGCGGCGAGCAGTACTTC.

The J gene is TRBJ2-5, the V gene TRBV29-1, with 9 bases matching TRBD1. V lost 1 base and J lost 5; bases outside the gene matches: 5. This CDR3 comprises 14 residues. Germline values: CDR1 SQVTM, CDR2 ANQGSEA. Here the CDR3 DNA reads TGCAGCGTTGAAGGACAGGGGGTTGTGGAGACCCAGTACTTC. This codes for CSVEGQGVVETQYF.

The gene calls are TRBV30 and TRBJ1-5; no definite D call. Germline V gene sequence: CDR1 GTSNPN, CDR2 SVGIG (reference sequence). The CDR3 runs to 13 residues. Trimming cost V 1 base and J 4 bases, with 8 bases left between them. CDR3: CAWSAGGNQPQHF. The CDR3 region has the DNA TGTGCCTGGAGTGCGGGTGGGAATCAGCCCCAGCATTTT.

V is TRBV2 and J is TRBJ2-1; TRBD2 matches at 12 bases. The junction had 3 bases not matched to a gene; V was cut back by 8 bases and J by 4 bases. Looked up from germline, CDR1 is SNHLY and CDR2 is FYNNEI. There are 14 residues in the CDR3. Written as DNA, the CDR3 is TGTGCCAGCCGAACTAGCGGGGGGTACAATGAGCAGTTCTTC. This sequence encodes CASRTSGGYNEQFF.

The V gene is TRBV6-4, the J gene TRBJ1-1; a weak D match, TRBD1 (6 bases). The CDR3 covers 13 residues. Trimming left V 4 bases short and J 4 bases short, with 10 bases between. The germline CDR1 and CDR2 sequences are MRHNA and SNTAGT. The CDR3 here is CASSVRGGTEAFF. In nucleotides, the CDR3 is TGTGCCAGCAGTGTCAGGGGCGGCACTGAAGCTTTCTTT.

The chain couples TRBV27 to TRBJ1-6; 9 bases match TRBD1. Germline CDR1 is MNHEY and CDR2 is SMNVEV (reference sequence). The CDR3 length is 14 residues. V dropped 4 bases and J dropped 9; count of bases not matched to a gene: 4. CDR3 DNA sequence: TGTGCCAGCAGTTGGAACAGGGGGCTTTCACCCCTCCACTTT. It yields the protein CASSWNRGLSPLHF.